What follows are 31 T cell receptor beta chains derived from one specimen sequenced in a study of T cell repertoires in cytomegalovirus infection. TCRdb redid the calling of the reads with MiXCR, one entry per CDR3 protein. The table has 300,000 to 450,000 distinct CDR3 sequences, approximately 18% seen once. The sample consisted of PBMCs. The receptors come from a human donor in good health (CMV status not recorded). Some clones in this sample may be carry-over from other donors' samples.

The CDR3 nucleotides are TGTGCCAGTAGTCCCTTTAGCGGCGCCTTCTACGAGCAGTACTTC. Protein sequence: CASSPFSGAFYEQYF. The V and J genes are TRBV19 and TRBJ2-7, with D tentatively TRBD2 (6 bases). From germline, CDR1 is LNHDA and CDR2 SQIVND (reference sequence). V was trimmed by 5 bases and J by 3 bases, leaving 17 bases between them. The CDR3 sequence is 15 residues long.

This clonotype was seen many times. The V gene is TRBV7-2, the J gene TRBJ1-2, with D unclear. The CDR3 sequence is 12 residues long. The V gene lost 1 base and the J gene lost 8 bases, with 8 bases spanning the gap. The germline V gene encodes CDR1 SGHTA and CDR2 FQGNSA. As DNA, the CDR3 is TGTGCCAGCAGCTTAGTAGGGCTCGGCTACACCTTC. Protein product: CASSLVGLGYTF.

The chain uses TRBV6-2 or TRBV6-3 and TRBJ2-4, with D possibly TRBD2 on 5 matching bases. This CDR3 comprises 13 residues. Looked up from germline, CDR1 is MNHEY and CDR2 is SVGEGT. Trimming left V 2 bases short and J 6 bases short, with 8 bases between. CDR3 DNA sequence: TGTGCCAGCAGTTACGGACTCATAAACATTCAGTACTTC. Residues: CASSYGLINIQYF.

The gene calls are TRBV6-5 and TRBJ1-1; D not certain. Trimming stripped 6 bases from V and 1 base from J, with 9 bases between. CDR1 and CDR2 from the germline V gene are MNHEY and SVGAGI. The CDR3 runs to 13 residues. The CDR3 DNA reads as TGTGCCAGCAGCATGGACGAGAACACTGAAGCTTTCTTT. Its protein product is CASSMDENTEAFF.

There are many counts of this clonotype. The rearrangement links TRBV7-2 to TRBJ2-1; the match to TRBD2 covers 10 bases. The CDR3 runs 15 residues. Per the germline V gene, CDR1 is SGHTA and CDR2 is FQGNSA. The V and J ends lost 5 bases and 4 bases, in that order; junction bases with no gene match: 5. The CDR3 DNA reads TGTGCCAGCAGCATGCTAGCGGGGGTTTACAATGAGCAGTTCTTC. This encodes CASSMLAGVYNEQFF. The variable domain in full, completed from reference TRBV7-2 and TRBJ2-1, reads GAGVSQSPSNKVTEKGKDVELRCDPISGHTALYWYRQSLGQGLEFLIYFQGNSAPDKSGLPSDRFSAERTGGSVSTLTIQRTQQEDSAVYLCASSMLAGVYNEQFFGPGTRLTVL.

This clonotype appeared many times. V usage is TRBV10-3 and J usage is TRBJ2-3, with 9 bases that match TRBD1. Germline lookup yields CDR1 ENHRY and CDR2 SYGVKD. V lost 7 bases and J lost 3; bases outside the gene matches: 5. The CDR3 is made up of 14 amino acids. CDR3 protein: CAITGQGSTDTQYF. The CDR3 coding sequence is TGTGCCATCACTGGACAGGGGTCTACAGATACGCAGTATTTT.

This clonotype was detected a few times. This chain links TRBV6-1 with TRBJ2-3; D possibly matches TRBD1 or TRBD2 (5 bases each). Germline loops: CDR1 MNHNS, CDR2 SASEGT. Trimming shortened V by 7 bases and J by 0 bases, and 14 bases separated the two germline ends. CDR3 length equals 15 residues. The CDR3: CASNRDPRSTDTQYF. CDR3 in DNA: TGTGCCAGCAATCGGGACCCAAGAAGCACAGATACGCAGTATTTT.

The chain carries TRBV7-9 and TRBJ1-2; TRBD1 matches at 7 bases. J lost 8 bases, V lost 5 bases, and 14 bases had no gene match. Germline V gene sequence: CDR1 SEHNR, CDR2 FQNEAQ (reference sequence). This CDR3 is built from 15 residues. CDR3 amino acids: CASSPRDSRLGGYTF. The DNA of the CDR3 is TGTGCCAGCAGCCCGCGGGACAGCAGGTTAGGGGGCTACACCTTC.

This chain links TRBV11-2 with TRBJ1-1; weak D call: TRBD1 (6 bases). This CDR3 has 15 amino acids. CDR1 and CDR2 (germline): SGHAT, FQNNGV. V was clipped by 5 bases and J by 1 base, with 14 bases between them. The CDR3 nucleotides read TGTGCCAGCAGCCGCAAACAGGGCCCGAACACTGAAGCTTTCTTT. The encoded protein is CASSRKQGPNTEAFF.

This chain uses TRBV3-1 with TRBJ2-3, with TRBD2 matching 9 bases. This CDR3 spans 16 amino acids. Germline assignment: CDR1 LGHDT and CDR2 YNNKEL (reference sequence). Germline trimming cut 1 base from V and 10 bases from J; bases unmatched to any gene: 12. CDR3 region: CASSQGVSGLAPAQYF. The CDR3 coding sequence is TGTGCCAGCAGCCAAGGGGTATCGGGACTAGCCCCCGCGCAGTATTTT.

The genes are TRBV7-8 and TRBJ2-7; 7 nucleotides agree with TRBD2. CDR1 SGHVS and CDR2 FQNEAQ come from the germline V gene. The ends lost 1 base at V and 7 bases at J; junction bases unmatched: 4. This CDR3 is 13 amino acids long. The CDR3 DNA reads TGTGCCAGCAGCTTAGTGCGGGAGCGGGAGCAGTACTTC. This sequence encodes CASSLVREREQYF.

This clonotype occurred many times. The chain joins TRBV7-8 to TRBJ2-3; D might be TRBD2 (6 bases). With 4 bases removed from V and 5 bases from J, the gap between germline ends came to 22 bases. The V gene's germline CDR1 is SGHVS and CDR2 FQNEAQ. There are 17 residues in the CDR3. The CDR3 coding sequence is TGTGCCAGCAGCTCTTCGCGGCTAGCGAAGACAAGAGATACGCAGTATTTT. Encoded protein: CASSSSRLAKTRDTQYF.

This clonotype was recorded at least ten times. The CDR3 DNA sequence: TGTGCCAGCAGCCTGCCACCGTCGGGGTACAATGAGCAGTTCTTC. It codes for CASSLPPSGYNEQFF. The V gene is TRBV7-6, the J gene TRBJ2-1, with D possibly being TRBD2 (5 bases). The V and J ends lost 5 bases and 4 bases respectively, with 15 bases between them. In germline, CDR1 is SGHVS, CDR2 FNYEAQ. The CDR3 consists of 15 residues.

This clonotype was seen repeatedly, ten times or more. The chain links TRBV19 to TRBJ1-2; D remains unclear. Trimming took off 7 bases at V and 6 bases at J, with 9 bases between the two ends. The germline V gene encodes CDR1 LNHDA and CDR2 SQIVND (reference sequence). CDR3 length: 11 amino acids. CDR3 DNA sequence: TGTGCCAGTAATCCGTTGAATGGCTACACCTTC. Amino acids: CASNPLNGYTF. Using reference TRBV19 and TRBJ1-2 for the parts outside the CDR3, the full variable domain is DGGITQSPKYLFRKEGQNVTLSCEQNLNHDAMYWYRQDPGQGLRLIYYSQIVNDFQKGDIAEGYSVSREKKESFPLTVTSAQKNPTAFYLCASNPLNGYTFGSGTRLTVV.

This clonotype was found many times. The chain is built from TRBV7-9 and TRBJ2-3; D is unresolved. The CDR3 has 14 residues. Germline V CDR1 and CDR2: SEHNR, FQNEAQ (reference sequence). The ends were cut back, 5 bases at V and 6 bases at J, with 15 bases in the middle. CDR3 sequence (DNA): TGTGCCAGCAGCGCCCCTACTCGTATCGATACGCAGTATTTT. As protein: CASSAPTRIDTQYF.

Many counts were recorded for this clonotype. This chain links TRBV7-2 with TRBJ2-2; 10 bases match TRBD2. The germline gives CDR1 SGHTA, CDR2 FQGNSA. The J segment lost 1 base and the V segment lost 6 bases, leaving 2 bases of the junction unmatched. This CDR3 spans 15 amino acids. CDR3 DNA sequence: TGTGCCAGCAGGAGACTAGCGGGGAACACCGGGGAGCTGTTTTTT. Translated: CASRRLAGNTGELFF.

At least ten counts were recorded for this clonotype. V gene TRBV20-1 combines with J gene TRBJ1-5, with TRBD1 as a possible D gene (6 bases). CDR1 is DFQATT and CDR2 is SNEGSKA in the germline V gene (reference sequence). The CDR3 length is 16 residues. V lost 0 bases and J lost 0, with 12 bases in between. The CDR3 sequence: CSARDQTGYSNQPQHF. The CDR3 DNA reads TGCAGTGCTAGAGATCAAACAGGGTATAGCAATCAGCCCCAGCATTTT.

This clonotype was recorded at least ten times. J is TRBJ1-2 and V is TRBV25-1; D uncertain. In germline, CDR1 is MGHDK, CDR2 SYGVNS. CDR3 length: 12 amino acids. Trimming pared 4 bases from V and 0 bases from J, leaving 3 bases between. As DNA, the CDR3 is TGTGCCAGCAGTGGGGCTAACTATGGCTACACCTTC. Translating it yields CASSGANYGYTF.

The CDR3 bases are TGTGCCAGCAGTTCCGGAGCTAGCGGGAGGGGCAATGAGCAGTTCTTC. Amino acids: CASSSGASGRGNEQFF. V gene TRBV6-2 or TRBV6-3 combines with J gene TRBJ2-1, with 12 bases lining up with TRBD2. The CDR3 totals 16 residues. The germline CDR1 and CDR2 sequences are MNHEY and SVGEGT. V lost 4 bases to trimming and J lost 6 bases; unmatched junction nucleotides: 7.

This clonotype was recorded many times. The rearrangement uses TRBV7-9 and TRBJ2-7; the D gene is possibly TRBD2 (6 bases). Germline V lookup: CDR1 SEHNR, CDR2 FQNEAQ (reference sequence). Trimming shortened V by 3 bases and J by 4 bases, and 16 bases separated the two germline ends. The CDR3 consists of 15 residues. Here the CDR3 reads CASSFTLGGAYEQYF. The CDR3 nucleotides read TGTGCCAGCAGCTTTACCCTCGGCGGGGCTTACGAGCAGTACTTC.

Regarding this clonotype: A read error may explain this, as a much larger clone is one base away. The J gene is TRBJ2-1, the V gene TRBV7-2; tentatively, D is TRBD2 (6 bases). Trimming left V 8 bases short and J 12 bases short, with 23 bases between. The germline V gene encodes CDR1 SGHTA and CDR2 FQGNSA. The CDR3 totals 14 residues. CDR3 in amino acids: CASVKAGSGLGQFF. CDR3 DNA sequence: TGTGCCAGCGTCAAAGCGGGTTCGGGTTTGGGGCAGTTCTTC.

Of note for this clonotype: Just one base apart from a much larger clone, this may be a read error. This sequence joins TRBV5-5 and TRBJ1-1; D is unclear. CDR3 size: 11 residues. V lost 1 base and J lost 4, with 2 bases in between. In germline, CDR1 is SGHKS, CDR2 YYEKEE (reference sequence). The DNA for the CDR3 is TGTGCCAGCAGCTTGATCACTGAAGCTTTCTTT. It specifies CASSLITEAFF. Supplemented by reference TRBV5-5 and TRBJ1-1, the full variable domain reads DAGVTQSPTHLIKTRGQQVTLRCSPISGHKSVSWYQQVLGQGPQFIFQYYEKEERGRGNFPDRFSARQFPNYSSELNVNALLLGDSALYLCASSLITEAFFGQGTRLTVV.

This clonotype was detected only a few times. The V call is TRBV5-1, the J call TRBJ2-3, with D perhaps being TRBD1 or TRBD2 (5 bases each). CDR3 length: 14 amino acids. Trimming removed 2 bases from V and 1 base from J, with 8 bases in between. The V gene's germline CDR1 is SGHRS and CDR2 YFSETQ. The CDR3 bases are TGCGCCAGCAGCTTCGTGGGGGGCACAGATACGCAGTATTTT. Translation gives CASSFVGGTDTQYF.

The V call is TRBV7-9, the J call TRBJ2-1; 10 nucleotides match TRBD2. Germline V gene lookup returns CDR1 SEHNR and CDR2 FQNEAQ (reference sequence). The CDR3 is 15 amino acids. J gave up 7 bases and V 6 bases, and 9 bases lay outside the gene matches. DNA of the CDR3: TGTGCCAGCAGGGAAATAGCGGGGGGTCTAAATGAGCAGTTCTTC. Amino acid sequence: CASREIAGGLNEQFF.

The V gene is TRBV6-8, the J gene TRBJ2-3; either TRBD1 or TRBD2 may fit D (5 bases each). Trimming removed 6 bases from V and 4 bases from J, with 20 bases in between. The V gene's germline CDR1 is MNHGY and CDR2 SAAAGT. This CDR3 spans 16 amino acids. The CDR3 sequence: CASSRRPGRVADTQYF. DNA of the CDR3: TGTGCCAGCAGCCGTCGCCCAGGGAGAGTCGCAGATACGCAGTATTTT.

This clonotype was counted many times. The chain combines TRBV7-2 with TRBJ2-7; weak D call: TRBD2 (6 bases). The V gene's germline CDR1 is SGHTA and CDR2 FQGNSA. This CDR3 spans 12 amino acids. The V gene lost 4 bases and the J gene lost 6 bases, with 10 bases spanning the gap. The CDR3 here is CASSWGGSEQYF. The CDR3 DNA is TGTGCCAGCAGCTGGGGAGGCTCCGAGCAGTACTTC.

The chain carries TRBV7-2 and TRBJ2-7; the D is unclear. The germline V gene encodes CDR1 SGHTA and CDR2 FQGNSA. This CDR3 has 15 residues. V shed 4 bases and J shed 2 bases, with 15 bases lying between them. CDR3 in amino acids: CASSSSRMSAYEQYF. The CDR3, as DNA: TGTGCCAGCAGCTCCAGTCGGATGTCGGCCTACGAGCAGTACTTC.

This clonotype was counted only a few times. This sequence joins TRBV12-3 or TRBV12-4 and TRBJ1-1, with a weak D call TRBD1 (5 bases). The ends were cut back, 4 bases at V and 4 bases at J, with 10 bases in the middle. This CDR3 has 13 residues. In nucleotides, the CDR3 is TGTGCCAGCAGTTCCCACGGGGCCACTGAAGCTTTCTTT. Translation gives CASSSHGATEAFF.

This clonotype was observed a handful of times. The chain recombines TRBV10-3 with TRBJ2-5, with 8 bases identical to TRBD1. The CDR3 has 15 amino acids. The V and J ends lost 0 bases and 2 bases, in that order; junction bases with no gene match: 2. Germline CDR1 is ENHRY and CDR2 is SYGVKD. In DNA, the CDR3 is TGTGCCATCAGTGAGTCAAACAGGGGGCAAGAGACCCAGTACTTC. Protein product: CAISESNRGQETQYF.

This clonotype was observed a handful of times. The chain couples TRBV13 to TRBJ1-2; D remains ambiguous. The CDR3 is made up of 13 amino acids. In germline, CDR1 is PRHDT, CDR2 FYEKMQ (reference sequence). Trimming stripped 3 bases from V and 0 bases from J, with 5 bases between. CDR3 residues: CASSFDTNYGYTF. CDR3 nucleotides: TGTGCCAGCAGCTTCGATACTAACTATGGCTACACCTTC.

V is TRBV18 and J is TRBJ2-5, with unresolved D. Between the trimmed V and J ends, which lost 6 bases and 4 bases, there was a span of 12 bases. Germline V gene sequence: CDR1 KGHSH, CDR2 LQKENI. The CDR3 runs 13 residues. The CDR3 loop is CASSPDNGETQYF. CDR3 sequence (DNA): TGTGCCAGCTCGCCAGACAATGGAGAGACCCAGTACTTC.